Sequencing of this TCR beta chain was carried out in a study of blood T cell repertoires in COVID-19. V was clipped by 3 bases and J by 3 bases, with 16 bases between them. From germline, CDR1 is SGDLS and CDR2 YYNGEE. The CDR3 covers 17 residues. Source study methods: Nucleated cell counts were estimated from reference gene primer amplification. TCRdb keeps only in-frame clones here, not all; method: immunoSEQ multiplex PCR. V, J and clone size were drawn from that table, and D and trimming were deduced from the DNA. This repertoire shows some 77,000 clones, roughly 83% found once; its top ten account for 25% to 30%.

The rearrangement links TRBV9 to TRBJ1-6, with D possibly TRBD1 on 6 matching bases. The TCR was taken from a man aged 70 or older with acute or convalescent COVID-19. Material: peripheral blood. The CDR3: CASSAAGGPNYNSPLHF. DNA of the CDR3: TGTGCCAGCAGCGCCGCCGGGGGGCCCAACTATAATTCACCCCTCCACTTT.